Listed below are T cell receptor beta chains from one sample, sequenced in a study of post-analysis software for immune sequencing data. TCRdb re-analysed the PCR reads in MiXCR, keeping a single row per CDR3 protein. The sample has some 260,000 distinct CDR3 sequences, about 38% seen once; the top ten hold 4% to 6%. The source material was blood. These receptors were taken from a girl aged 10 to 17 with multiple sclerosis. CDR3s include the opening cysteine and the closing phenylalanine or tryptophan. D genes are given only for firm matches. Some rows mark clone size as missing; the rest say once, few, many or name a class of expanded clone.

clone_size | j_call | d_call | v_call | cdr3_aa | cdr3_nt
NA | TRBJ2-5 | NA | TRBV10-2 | CASSSIPGTQYF | TGCGCCAGCAGCTCGATACCGGGGACCCAGTACTTC
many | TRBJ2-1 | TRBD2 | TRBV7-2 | CASSLGRSSGGPYNEQFF | TGTGCCAGCAGCTTAGGAAGGTCTAGCGGGGGACCTTACAATGAGCAGTTCTTC
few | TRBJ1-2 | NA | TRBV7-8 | CASSLGEGRYGYTF | TGTGCCAGCAGCTTAGGGGAGGGGCGCTATGGCTACACCTTC
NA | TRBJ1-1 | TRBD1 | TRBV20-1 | CSASDRDTEAFF | TGCAGTGCTAGTGACAGGGACACTGAAGCTTTCTTT
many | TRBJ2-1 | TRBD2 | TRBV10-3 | CATVSGGSYNEQFF | TGTGCCACCGTTAGCGGGGGTTCCTACAATGAGCAGTTCTTC
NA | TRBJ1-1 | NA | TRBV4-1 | CASSQVRGGITEAFF | TGCGCCAGCAGCCAAGTAAGGGGAGGGATCACTGAAGCTTTCTTT
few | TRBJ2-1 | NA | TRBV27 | CVSSFSTGARNEQFF | TGTGTCAGCAGTTTTTCGACGGGGGCGCGGAATGAGCAGTTCTTC
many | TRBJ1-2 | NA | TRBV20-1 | CSAREATGAVYGYTF | TGCAGTGCTAGAGAGGCCACCGGGGCGGTCTATGGCTACACCTTC
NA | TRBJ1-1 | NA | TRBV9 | CASSVGGGATDTEAFF | TGTGCCAGCAGCGTGGGGGGCGGGGCAACGGACACTGAAGCTTTCTTT
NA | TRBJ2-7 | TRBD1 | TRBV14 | CASSLRTGEDEQYF | TGTGCCAGCAGCCTACGGACAGGGGAAGACGAGCAGTACTTC
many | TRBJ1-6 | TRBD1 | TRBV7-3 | CASSSTGTGVSPLHF | TGTGCCAGCAGCTCCACCGGGACAGGGGTGTCACCCCTCCACTTT
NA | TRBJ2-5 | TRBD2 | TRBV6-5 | CASSYSQLAGGLETQYF | TGTGCCAGCAGTTACTCACAATTAGCGGGAGGACTGGAGACCCAGTACTTC
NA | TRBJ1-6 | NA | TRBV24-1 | CATQLPGASYNSPLHF | TGTGCCACGCAACTGCCTGGCGCCTCCTATAATTCACCCCTCCACTTT
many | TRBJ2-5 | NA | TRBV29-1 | CSVGGFQETQYF | TGCAGCGTTGGGGGATTCCAAGAGACCCAGTACTTC
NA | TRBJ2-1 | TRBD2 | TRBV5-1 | CASSLARLADGNEQFF | TGCGCCAGCAGCTTGGCTCGACTAGCGGATGGCAATGAGCAGTTCTTC
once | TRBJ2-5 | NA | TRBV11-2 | CASSIGPIQETQYF | TGTGCCAGCAGTATCGGGCCAATCCAAGAGACCCAGTACTTC
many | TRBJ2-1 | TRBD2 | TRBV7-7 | CASSPAGGWNEQFF | TGTGCCAGCAGCCCAGCGGGGGGTTGGAATGAGCAGTTCTTC
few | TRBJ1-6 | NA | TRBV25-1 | CASSEARAVYSPLHF | TGTGCCAGCAGTGAGGCCAGGGCAGTTTATTCACCCCTCCACTTT
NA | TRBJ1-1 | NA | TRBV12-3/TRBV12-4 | CASTHPGGNTEAFF | TGTGCCAGCACCCACCCCGGAGGGAACACTGAAGCTTTCTTT
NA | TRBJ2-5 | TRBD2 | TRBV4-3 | CASSQEGYSGRAAEQYF | TGCGCCAGCAGCCAAGAAGGTTACTCCGGGAGGGCCGCTGAGCAGTACTTC
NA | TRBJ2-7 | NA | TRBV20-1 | CSVVGDPHSYEQYF | TGCAGTGTGGTGGGAGACCCCCATTCCTACGAGCAGTACTTC
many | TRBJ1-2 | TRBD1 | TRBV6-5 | CASSYGTGVYGYTF | TGTGCCAGCAGTTACGGGACAGGGGTATATGGCTACACCTTC
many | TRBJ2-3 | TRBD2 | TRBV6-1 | CANRTGGLAGGRSTDTQYF | TGTGCCAACAGGACCGGTGGCCTAGCGGGGGGGCGGAGTACAGATACGCAGTATTTT
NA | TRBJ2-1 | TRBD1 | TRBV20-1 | CSALGGYREQFF | TGCAGTGCCCTAGGGGGCTATCGTGAGCAGTTCTTC
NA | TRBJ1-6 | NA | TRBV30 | CAWSSGVDSPLHF | TGTGCCTGGAGTTCGGGAGTCGATTCACCCCTCCACTTT
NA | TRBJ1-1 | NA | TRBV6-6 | CASSYGDGIDGWEAFF | TGTGCCAGCAGTTACGGAGACGGGATCGACGGCTGGGAAGCTTTCTTT
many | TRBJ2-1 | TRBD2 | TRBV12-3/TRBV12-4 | CASSLPLSGRANEQFF | TGTGCCAGCAGTTTACCGCTTAGCGGGAGGGCGAATGAGCAGTTCTTC
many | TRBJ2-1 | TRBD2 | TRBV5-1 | CASSLVSSGSPNEQFF | TGCGCCAGCAGCTTGGTTTCTAGCGGGAGCCCCAATGAGCAGTTCTTC
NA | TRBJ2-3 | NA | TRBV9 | CASSVGGDTQYF | TGTGCCAGCAGCGTAGGAGGTGATACGCAGTATTTT
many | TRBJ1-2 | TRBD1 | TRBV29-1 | CSVESGRGGVGYTF | TGCAGCGTTGAATCCGGCAGGGGGGGGGTCGGCTACACCTTC
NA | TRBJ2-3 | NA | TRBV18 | CASSPQAGRTDTQYF | TGTGCCAGCTCACCACAGGCGGGGAGGACGGATACGCAGTATTTT
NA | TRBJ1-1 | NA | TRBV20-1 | CSASQRKEAFF | TGCAGTGCATCCCAGCGGAAGGAAGCTTTCTTT
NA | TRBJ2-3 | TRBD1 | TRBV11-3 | CASSGGTGFIDTQYF | TGTGCCAGCAGCGGAGGGACAGGGTTCATAGATACGCAGTATTTT
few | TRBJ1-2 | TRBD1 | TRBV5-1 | CASSRGTGEYYYGYTF | TGCGCCAGCAGCCGAGGGACAGGGGAGTATTACTATGGCTACACCTTC
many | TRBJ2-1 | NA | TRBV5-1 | CASSAPGSSYNEQFF | TGCGCCAGCAGCGCCCCCGGGAGCTCCTACAATGAGCAGTTCTTC
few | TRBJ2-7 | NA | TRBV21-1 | CAGSGLTSRGTSSYEQYF | TGTGCCGGCAGCGGACTCACCTCGAGGGGGACTAGCTCCTACGAGCAGTACTTC
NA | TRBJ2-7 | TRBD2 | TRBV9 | CASSAGLAGVENEQYF | TGTGCCAGCAGCGCCGGACTAGCGGGGGTGGAAAATGAGCAGTACTTC
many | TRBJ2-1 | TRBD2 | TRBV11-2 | CASRPLGGENHNEQFF | TGTGCCAGCAGACCGTTGGGGGGGGAGAACCACAATGAGCAGTTCTTC
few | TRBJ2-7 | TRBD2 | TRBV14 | CASSQLISGRAHEQYF | TGTGCCAGCAGCCAACTCATTAGCGGGAGGGCCCACGAGCAGTACTTC
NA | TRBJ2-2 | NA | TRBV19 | CASTRGGGARNTGELFF | TGTGCCAGTACTCGCGGCGGTGGGGCTCGGAACACCGGGGAGCTGTTTTTT
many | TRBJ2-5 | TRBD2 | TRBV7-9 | CASSEQGSGAQETQYF | TGTGCCAGCAGCGAGCAAGGGAGCGGGGCCCAAGAGACCCAGTACTTC
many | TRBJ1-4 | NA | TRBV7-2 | CASTTAVATNEKLFF | TGTGCCAGCACCACCGCCGTTGCAACTAATGAAAAACTGTTTTTT
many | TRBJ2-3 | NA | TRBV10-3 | CAISEGGSTDTQYF | TGTGCCATCAGTGAGGGGGGGAGCACAGATACGCAGTATTTT
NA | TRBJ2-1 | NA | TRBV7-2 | CASTQQRASYNEQFF | TGTGCCAGCACCCAGCAGCGGGCGTCCTACAATGAGCAGTTCTTC
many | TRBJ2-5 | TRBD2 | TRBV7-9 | CASSSRLAGLKETQYF | TGTGCCAGCAGCTCCAGACTAGCGGGATTGAAAGAGACCCAGTACTTC
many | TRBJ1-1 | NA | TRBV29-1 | CSVLTGQVEAFF | TGCAGCGTTTTGACAGGTCAAGTTGAAGCTTTCTTT
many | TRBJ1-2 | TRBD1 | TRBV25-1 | CASSVGDRARIGYTF | TGTGCCAGCAGTGTGGGGGACAGGGCGCGCATCGGCTACACCTTC
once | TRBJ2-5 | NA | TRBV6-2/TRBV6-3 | CASSRRGLPNQETQYF | TGTGCCAGCAGTAGACGCGGACTACCCAACCAAGAGACCCAGTACTTC
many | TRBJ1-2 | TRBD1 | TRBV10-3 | CAISGDRGYGYTF | TGTGCCATCAGTGGGGACAGGGGCTATGGCTACACCTTC
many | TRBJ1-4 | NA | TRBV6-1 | CASSDSRAVNEKLFF | TGTGCCAGCAGTGATTCTCGAGCGGTTAATGAAAAACTGTTTTTT
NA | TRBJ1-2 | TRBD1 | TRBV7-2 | CASSLGTGGAYGYTF | TGTGCCAGCAGCTTAGGGACAGGGGGCGCTTATGGCTACACCTTC
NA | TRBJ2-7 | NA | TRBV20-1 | CSAARGQGVPYEQYF | TGCAGTGCCGCCCGAGGGCAGGGAGTTCCCTACGAGCAGTACTTC
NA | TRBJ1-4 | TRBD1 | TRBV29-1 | CSVEGPTGAEKLFF | TGCAGCGTTGAAGGGCCAACAGGGGCGGAAAAACTGTTTTTT
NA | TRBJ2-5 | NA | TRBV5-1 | CASSLDQGTRTQYF | TGCGCCAGCAGCTTGGATCAGGGTACCCGGACCCAGTACTTC
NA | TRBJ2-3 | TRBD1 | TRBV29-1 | CSVHGTASTDTQYF | TGCAGCGTTCACGGGACAGCCAGCACAGATACGCAGTATTTT
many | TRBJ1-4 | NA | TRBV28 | CASSPHEGGGEKLFF | TGTGCCAGCAGCCCTCATGAGGGCGGGGGGGAAAAACTGTTTTTT
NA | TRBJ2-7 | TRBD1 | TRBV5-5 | CASSLRDRKGYEQYF | TGTGCCAGCAGCTTGAGGGACAGAAAAGGGTACGAGCAGTACTTC
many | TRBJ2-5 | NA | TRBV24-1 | CATSDLAAGSYQETQYF | TGTGCCACCAGTGATTTGGCGGCAGGGAGTTACCAAGAGACCCAGTACTTC
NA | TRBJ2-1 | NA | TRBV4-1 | CASRWGSDEQFF | TGCGCCAGCAGGTGGGGGAGCGATGAGCAGTTCTTC